Given below is one T cell receptor (beta chain) in context. Authors' processing steps: Amplified reference gene primers provided the basis for estimating nucleated cell counts. Profiling relied on immunoSEQ multiplex PCR, and the TCRdb table lists in-frame clones only, not all of them. The DNA was the basis for D and trimming; V, J and clone size are from that table. Of 300,000 to 350,000 clones in the sample, roughly 89% were seen once. Seattle patients were enrolled during active infection and followed longitudinally. The source of the sample is a study of blood T cell repertoires in COVID-19. Across the whole study: Samples taken during acute and convalescent COVID-19 were collected in the United States, Italy and Spain. In each case, the material was cDNA or gDNA derived from T cells, B-cell-depleted T cells, or PBMCs.

This CDR3 spans 17 amino acids. Germline assignment: CDR1 LGHNA and CDR2 YNFKEQ. Between the trimmed V and J ends, which lost 3 bases and 0 bases, there was a span of 17 bases. Sample: peripheral blood. V is TRBV4-2 and J is TRBJ2-5; possibly TRBD2 for D (5 bases). This TCR was recovered from a woman between 35 and 50 years old with COVID-19, enrolled during active disease. This chain's CDR3 is CASSHGSRTSYQETQYF. As DNA, the CDR3 is TGTGCCAGCAGCCACGGAAGCAGGACTTCGTACCAAGAGACCCAGTACTTC.